This TCR beta chain was identified in a study of cytomegalovirus exposure and HLA in healthy donors. Study details: From HLA-typed donors, an early data release held tens of millions of unique TCRs. General study findings and limits: In all likelihood, a cluster of highly shared sequence variants was a sequencing artifact. Trimming of TCR beta V- and J-genes showed a link, identified in a later analysis, to a missense DCLRE1C variant.

The PCR made use of 60 Vbeta and 13 Jbeta primers. Clones were read by immunoSEQ multiplex PCR, and TCRdb kept only the in-frame ones, dropping some. The sample has roughly 150,000 clones; approximately 80% are singletons. Germline V lookup: CDR1 MDHEN, CDR2 SYDVKM. Trimming at V came to 5 bases and at J to 7 bases, leaving 10 bases not matched to a gene. The CDR3 contains 16 residues. On this clone: Its antigen is unknown.

Healthy people donating bone marrow made up the donors. The chain carries TRBV28 and TRBJ2-7, with TRBD2 matching over 14 bases. The sample taken for sequencing was PBMCs. The clonotype comes from a male donor in good health and CMV-seronegative. The CDR3 here is CASSTPGLAGGGEQYF. The CDR3, as DNA: TGTGCCAGCAGTACCCCAGGACTAGCGGGAGGAGGTGAGCAGTACTTC.